The entry that follows covers one T cell receptor (beta chain) sequence. Its antigen is unknown. The record originates from a study of regulatory T cells in long-lasting Graves disease. Study observations and caveats: Relative to new patients (approximately 1,000), persistent patients exhibited greater sharing of public clonotypes (2,741).

HTBI primers from iRepertoire and Arm-PCR of CDR3 regions yielded the TCR beta libraries. TCRdb called the multiplex PCR reads again in MiXCR, with one record for every CDR3 protein. The table shows more than 300,000 distinct CDR3 sequences, with around 15% occurring only once. The V gene lost 1 base and the J gene lost 0 bases, with 27 bases spanning the gap. This CDR3 has 21 residues. The germline CDR1 and CDR2 sequences are ENHRY and SYGVKD. Time point meaning: newly diagnosed GD, antithyroid drugs for less than 3 months. RNA extracted from PBMCs served as the sequencing template. An endocrinology department located in Xi'an, China, was where the patients came from.

This clonotype was obtained from a female donor with Graves disease. V usage is TRBV10-3 and J usage is TRBJ1-2; possible D gene TRBD1, 5 bases. The source material was peripheral blood mononuclear cells (PBMCs), sampled at new diagnosis, from a patient treated with antithyroid drugs. The CDR3 region has the DNA TGTGCCATCAGTGAGTTTGGAGGGGCCATATTGAACGCTCTTACTAACTATGGCTACACCTTC. This encodes CAISEFGGAILNALTNYGYTF.